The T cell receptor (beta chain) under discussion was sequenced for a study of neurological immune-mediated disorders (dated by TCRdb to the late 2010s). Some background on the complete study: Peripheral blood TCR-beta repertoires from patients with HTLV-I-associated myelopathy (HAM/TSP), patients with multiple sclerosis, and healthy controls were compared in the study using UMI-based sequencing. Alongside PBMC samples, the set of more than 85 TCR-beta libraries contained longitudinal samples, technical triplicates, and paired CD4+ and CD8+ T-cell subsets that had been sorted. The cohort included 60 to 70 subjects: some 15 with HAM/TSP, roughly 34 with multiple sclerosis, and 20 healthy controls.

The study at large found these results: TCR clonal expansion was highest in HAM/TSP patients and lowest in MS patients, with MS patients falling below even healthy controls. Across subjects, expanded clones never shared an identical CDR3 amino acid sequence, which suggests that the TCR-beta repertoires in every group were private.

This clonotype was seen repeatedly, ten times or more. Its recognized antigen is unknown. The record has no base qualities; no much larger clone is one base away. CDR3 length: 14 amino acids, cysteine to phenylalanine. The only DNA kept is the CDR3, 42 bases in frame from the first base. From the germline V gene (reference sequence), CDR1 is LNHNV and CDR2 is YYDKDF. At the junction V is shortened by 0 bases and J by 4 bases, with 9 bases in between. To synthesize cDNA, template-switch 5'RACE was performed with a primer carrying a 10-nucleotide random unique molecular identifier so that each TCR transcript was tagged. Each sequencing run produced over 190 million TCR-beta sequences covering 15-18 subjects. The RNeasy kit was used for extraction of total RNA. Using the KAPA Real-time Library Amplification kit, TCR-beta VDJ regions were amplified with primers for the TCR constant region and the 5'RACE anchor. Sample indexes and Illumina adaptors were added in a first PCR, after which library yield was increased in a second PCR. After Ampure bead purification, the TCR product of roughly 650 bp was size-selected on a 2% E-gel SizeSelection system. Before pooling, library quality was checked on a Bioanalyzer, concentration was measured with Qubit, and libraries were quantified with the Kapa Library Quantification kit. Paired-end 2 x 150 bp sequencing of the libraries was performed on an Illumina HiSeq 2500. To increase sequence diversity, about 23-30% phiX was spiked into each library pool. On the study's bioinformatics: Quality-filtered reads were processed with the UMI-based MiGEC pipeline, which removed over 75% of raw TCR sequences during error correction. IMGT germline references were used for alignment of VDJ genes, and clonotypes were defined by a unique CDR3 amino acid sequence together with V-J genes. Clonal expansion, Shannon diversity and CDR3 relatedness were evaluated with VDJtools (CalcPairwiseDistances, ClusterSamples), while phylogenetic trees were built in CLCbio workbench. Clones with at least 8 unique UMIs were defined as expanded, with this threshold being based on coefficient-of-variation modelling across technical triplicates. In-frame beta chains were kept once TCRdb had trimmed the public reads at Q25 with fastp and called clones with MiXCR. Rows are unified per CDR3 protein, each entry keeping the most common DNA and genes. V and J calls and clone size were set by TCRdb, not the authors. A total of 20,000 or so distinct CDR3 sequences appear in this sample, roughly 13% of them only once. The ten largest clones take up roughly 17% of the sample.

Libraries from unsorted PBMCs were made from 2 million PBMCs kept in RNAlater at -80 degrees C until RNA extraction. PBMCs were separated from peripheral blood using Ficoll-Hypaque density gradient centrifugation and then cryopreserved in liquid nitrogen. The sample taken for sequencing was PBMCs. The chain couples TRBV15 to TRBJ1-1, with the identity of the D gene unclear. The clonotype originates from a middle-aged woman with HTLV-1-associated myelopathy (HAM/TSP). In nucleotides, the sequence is TGTGCCACCAGCAGAGATACGGGTGGCACTGAAGCTTTCTTT. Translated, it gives CATSRDTGGTEAFF.